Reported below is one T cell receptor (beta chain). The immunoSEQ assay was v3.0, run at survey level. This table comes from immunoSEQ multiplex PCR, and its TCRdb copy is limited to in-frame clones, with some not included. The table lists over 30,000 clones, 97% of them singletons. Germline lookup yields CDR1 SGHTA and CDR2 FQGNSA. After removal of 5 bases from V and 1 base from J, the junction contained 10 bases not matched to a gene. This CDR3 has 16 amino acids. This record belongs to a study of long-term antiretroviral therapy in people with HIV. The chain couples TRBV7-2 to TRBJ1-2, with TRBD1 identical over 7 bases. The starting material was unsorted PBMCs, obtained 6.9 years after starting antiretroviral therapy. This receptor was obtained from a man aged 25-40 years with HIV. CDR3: CASSDERTGRNYGYTF. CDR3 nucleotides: TGTGCCAGCAGCGACGAACGGACAGGCCGTAACTATGGCTACACCTTC.